These T cell receptor beta chains were read from a single sample in a study of T cells in Graves' hyperthyroidism and ophthalmopathy. MiXCR, applied by TCRdb to the multiplex PCR reads, yields one record per CDR3 protein. Here the sample spans more than 550,000 distinct CDR3 sequences, 45% being singletons. What was sequenced was peripheral blood or thyroid tissue (not recorded which). The receptor source for this set is an adult man with Graves' disease, either hyperthyroidism or ophthalmopathy (not recorded which). Both conserved end residues are part of each CDR3. D genes are given only for firm matches. Only part of the rows carry a size: once, few, many, or a class if the clone is expanded.

j_call | clone_size | d_call | v_call | cdr3_aa | cdr3_nt
TRBJ1-2 | NA | TRBD1 | TRBV29-1 | CSDKTGGDGYTF | TGCAGCGATAAGACAGGGGGCGATGGCTACACCTTC
TRBJ2-5 | NA | NA | TRBV10-3 | CASRPSLNDRRQETQYF | TGTGCCAGCAGGCCGAGCCTAAATGACAGGAGACAAGAGACCCAGTACTTC
TRBJ2-5 | once | NA | TRBV2 | CARGHWSGRETQYF | TGTGCCAGGGGGCATTGGAGTGGTCGAGAGACCCAGTACTTC
TRBJ2-7 | NA | NA | TRBV12-3/TRBV12-4 | CASATGVSYEQYF | TGTGCCAGCGCCACCGGGGTATCATACGAGCAGTACTTC
TRBJ1-2 | NA | NA | TRBV7-6 | CASSLEPPDKGADYGYTF | TGTGCCAGCAGCTTAGAACCGCCCGACAAGGGCGCGGACTATGGCTACACCTTC
TRBJ2-7 | NA | NA | TRBV6-6 | CASSLSGSPYEQYF | TGTGCCAGCAGTCTTAGCGGTTCACCCTACGAGCAGTACTTC
TRBJ2-5 | many | NA | TRBV12-3/TRBV12-4 | CASSRSGRETQYF | TGTGCCAGCAGTCGCAGCGGTAGGGAGACCCAGTACTTC
TRBJ2-5 | once | TRBD2 | TRBV10-3 | CAISYVGGGAGRFSETQYF | TGTGCCATCAGTTATGTGGGCGGGGGAGCAGGTAGATTCTCGGAGACCCAGTACTTC
TRBJ2-5 | NA | NA | TRBV11-1 | CASSQDYVKKYQETQYF | TGTGCCAGCAGCCAAGATTACGTTAAGAAGTACCAAGAGACCCAGTACTTC
TRBJ1-5 | NA | NA | TRBV7-9 | CASRQTGWDQPQHF | TGTGCCAGCAGACAGACCGGATGGGATCAGCCCCAGCATTTT
TRBJ1-3 | many | TRBD1 | TRBV7-2 | CASRDRAGNTIYF | TGTGCCAGCAGAGACAGGGCTGGAAACACCATATATTTT
TRBJ2-2 | few | NA | TRBV15 | CATSRDPMWTGELFF | TGTGCCACCAGCAGAGACCCAATGTGGACCGGGGAGCTGTTTTTT